The T cell receptor beta chain under discussion was sequenced for a study of T cell responses to AZD1222 COVID-19 vaccine. The study, taken as a whole, reports: Just five or six AZD1222 recipients tested seropositive at baseline. Reports say nearly half of spike-specific TCRs go after unmutated variant regions. White British ancestry dominated among donors, who included more females, and clonal diversity was possibly underestimated. Repertoire collection took place solely once the T cell response had peaked.

Deletions cut 0 bases from V and 5 bases from J, with 14 bases between. CDR3 length: 15 amino acids. CDR1 and CDR2 (germline): SGHRS, YFSETQ. In regard to this clone: What it binds is unknown.

Libraries were prepared by immunoSEQ multiplex PCR; TCRdb keeps only in-frame clonotypes and omits some of them. The data show 90,000 to 130,000 clones, with 94% seen just once and about 3.1% held by the top ten. This specimen consisted of peripheral blood, obtained 28 days after the second AZD1222 dose. The rearrangement links TRBV5-1 to TRBJ1-2; perhaps TRBD1 as D (6 bases). The TCR comes from an adult who received the AZD1222 COVID-19 vaccine. The CDR3 sequence is CASSLDAGADYGYTF. The CDR3 nucleotides read TGCGCCAGCAGCTTGGATGCAGGGGCGGATTATGGCTACACCTTC. Together with reference TRBV5-1 and TRBJ1-2, the CDR3 gives the full variable domain: KAGVTQTPRYLIKTRGQQVTLSCSPISGHRSVSWYQQTPGQGLQFLFEYFSETQRNKGNFPGRFSGRQFSNSRSEMNVSTLELGDSALYLCASSLDAGADYGYTFGSGTRLTVV.